This TCR beta chain was sequenced for a study of neurological immune-mediated disorders. V was clipped by 10 bases and J by 0 bases; unmatched bases: 6. CDR1 and CDR2 (germline): MDHEN, SYDVKM. This CDR3 contains 14 residues. Findings of the study overall: It was the repertoires of 18 of 34 multiple sclerosis patients that phylogenetic grouping placed in one related-CDR3 cluster, which is a possible signature. Patients with HTLV-1-associated myelopathy showed the most TCR clonal expansion. Those with multiple sclerosis showed the least, falling below healthy controls. Because no CDR3 amino acid sequences were shared across subjects by expanded clones, private repertoires were suggested in all groups.

Over 180 million TCR-beta sequences, together covering 15-18 subjects, were produced by every individual sequencing run that was carried out. Via MiXCR, TCRdb re-called the 5' RACE reads, giving one row per CDR3 protein. The sample holds about 19,000 distinct CDR3 sequences, more than 2% seen once. This clonotype was seen repeatedly, ten times or more. Its antigen is not identified. The chain joins TRBV28 to TRBJ2-1; 7 bases are a match to TRBD1. This receptor was identified in a woman under 30 with multiple sclerosis. Input material: PBMCs. As DNA, the CDR3 is TGTGCCACCGCGACAGGGAGCTCCTACAATGAGCAGTTCTTC. Translated: CATATGSSYNEQFF.